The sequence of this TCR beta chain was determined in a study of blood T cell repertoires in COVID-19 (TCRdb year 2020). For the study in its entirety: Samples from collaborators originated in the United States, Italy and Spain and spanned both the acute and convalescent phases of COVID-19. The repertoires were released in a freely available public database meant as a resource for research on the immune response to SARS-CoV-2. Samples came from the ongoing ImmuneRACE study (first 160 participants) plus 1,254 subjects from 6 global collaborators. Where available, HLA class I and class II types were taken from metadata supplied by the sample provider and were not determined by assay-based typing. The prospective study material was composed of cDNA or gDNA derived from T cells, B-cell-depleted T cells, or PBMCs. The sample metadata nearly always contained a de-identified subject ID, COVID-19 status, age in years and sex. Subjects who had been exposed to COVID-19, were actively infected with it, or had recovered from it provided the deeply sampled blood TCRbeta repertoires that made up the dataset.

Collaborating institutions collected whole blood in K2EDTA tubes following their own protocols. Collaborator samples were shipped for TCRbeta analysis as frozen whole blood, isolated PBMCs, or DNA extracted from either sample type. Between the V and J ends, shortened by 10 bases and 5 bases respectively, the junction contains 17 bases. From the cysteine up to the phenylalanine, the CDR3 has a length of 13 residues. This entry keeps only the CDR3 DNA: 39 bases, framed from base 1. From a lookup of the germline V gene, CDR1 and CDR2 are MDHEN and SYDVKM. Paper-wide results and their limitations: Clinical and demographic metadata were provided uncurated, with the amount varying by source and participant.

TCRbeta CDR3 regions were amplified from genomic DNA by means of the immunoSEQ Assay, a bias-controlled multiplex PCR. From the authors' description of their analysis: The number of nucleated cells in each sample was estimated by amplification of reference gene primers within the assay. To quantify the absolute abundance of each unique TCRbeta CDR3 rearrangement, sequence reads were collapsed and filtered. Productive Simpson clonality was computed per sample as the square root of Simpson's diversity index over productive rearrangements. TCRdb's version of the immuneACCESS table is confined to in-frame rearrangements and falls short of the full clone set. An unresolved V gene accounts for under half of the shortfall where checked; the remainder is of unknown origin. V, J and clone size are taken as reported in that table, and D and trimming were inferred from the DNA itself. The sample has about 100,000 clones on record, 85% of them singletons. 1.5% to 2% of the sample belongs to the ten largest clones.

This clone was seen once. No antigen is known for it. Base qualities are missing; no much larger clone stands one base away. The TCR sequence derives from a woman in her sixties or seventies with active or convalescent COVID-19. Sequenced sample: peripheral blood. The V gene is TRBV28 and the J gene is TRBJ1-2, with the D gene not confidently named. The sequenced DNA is TGTGCCACCCGCACCGGGAAGAGATATGGCTACACCTTC. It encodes CATRTGKRYGYTF.